Included here is one TCR beta chain sequence, with context. These data are taken from a study of T cell responses to AZD1222 COVID-19 vaccine. The CDR3 extends over 15 amino acids. Trimming removed 3 bases from V and 2 bases from J; junction bases left unmatched: 3. In germline, CDR1 is MNHEY, CDR2 SMNVEV (reference sequence). Sequencing used immunoSEQ multiplex PCR; TCRdb keeps in-frame clones, though not all of them. Of 90,000 to 120,000 clones listed, roughly 90% are singletons. This TCR derives from an adult who received the AZD1222 COVID-19 vaccine. This chain links TRBV27 with TRBJ2-1; 8 bases line up with TRBD1. The sample consisted of peripheral blood, taken 28 days after the second AZD1222 dose. CDR3 region: CASSLAGQAYNEQFF. DNA for the CDR3: TGTGCCAGCAGTTTGGCGGGACAGGCCTACAATGAGCAGTTCTTC.